This TCR beta chain was sequenced in a study of blood T cell repertoires in COVID-19. Study-wide background: The United States, Italy and Spain were the sources of the acute and convalescent COVID-19 samples.

Source study methods: Quantification of nucleated cells was approximated via reference gene primer amplification. Data came from immunoSEQ multiplex PCR; TCRdb stores just in-frame clones and leaves some out. V, J and clone size are those of that table, while D and trimming were read from the DNA. The sample gives under 250,000 clones, around 80% of which show up once; approximately 12% is in the top ten. Germline V CDR1 and CDR2: SGDLS, YYNGEE. CDR3 length: 13 amino acids. The ends were cut back, 2 bases at V and 4 bases at J, with 9 bases in the middle. The gene calls are TRBV9 and TRBJ2-5; D is undetermined. The sample comprised peripheral blood. This clonotype was sampled from a woman in her thirties or forties with acute or convalescent COVID-19. The CDR3 is CASSVRYRETQYF. In nucleotides, the CDR3 is TGTGCCAGCAGCGTTAGATACCGAGAGACCCAGTACTTC.